Listed below are T cell receptor beta chains from one sample, sequenced in a study of a mutant IDH1 vaccine in newly diagnosed glioma. Sequenced by immunoSEQ multiplex PCR; TCRdb stores in-frame clones only, minus some. The sample gives fewer than 45,000 clones, roughly 84% of which show up once; 2% to 2.5% is in the top ten. These receptors have no identified antigens. The specimen comprised PBMCs, sampled from a glioma patient whose treatment included an IDH1 peptide vaccine. These receptors were taken from a man aged 35 to 55 with glioma. The CDR3 runs from the conserved cysteine through the conserved F or W. Fields, in order: CDR3 length, V gene, clone size, D gene, J gene, CDR3 DNA, CDR3 protein. D genes are given only for firm matches. Only part of the rows carry a size: once, few, many, or a class if the clone is expanded.

15	TRBV18	NA	TRBD1	TRBJ1-3	TGTGCCAGCTCACAGCGAAACAGGGGTGGAAACACCATATATTTT	CASSQRNRGGNTIYF
15	TRBV7-2	once	NA	TRBJ2-1	TGTGCCAGCAGCTTGTTGGTGGGAAGTGGTCCTGAGCAGTTCTTC	CASSLLVGSGPEQFF
16	TRBV4-3	once	TRBD2	TRBJ2-1	TGCGCCAGCAGCCAAACCGGGACTAGCGGGAGGGTTTGGCAGTTCTTC	CASSQTGTSGRVWQFF
11	TRBV10-3	NA	NA	TRBJ1-2	TGTGCCATCAAAGGAGACTATGGCTACACCTTC	CAIKGDYGYTF
15	TRBV11-2	NA	NA	TRBJ2-3	TGTGCCAGCAGCCTTAGTACCGGGCGTGGGGATACGCAGTATTTT	CASSLSTGRGDTQYF
16	TRBV5-6	once	NA	TRBJ1-3	TGTGCCAGCAGCTTGGGCGGGTATAGGTCCGGAAACACCATATATTTT	CASSLGGYRSGNTIYF
15	TRBV5-1	NA	TRBD1	TRBJ2-2	TGCGCCAGCAGCTTGGACAGGGGAAACACCGGGGAGCTGTTTTTT	CASSLDRGNTGELFF
13	TRBV2	NA	NA	TRBJ2-7	TGTGCCAGCAGGGAAGGACCTACTTACGAGCAGTACTTC	CASREGPTYEQYF
13	TRBV6-1	NA	TRBD1	TRBJ1-5	TGTGCCAGCACCAGACAGGGGACTCAGCCCCAGCATTTT	CASTRQGTQPQHF
13	TRBV7-2	NA	NA	TRBJ2-5	TGTGCCAGCAGCTTACGACGGGCGGAGACCCAGTACTTC	CASSLRRAETQYF
12	TRBV29-1	NA	NA	TRBJ1-1	TGCAGCGCTAGGGGGGATGGCGGTGAAGCTTTCTTT	CSARGDGGEAFF
13	TRBV5-1	NA	NA	TRBJ2-1	TGCGCCAGCAGGGGAGAAGAAGTCAATGAGCAGTTCTTC	CASRGEEVNEQFF
14	TRBV9	NA	NA	TRBJ2-3	TGTGCCAGCAGCCAAACCCAGGGGACAGATACGCAGTATTTT	CASSQTQGTDTQYF
14	TRBV6-1	few	TRBD2	TRBJ2-7	TGTGCCAGCACCGGGACTAGCGGGGCCTACGAGCAGTACTTC	CASTGTSGAYEQYF
16	TRBV27	NA	NA	TRBJ1-2	TGTGCCAGCAGTCCTAGATTTGCAGGTGCTAACTATGGCTACACCTTC	CASSPRFAGANYGYTF
15	TRBV6-1	NA	TRBD1	TRBJ2-7	TGTGCCAGCAGTGAAGGGACAGGGTGGGCGTACGAGCAGTACTTC	CASSEGTGWAYEQYF
11	TRBV7-9	NA	NA	TRBJ2-1	TGTGCCAGCAGCTTTGACAATGAGCAGTTCTTC	CASSFDNEQFF
14	TRBV5-1	NA	TRBD1	TRBJ2-1	TGCGCCAGCAGCGTAAGACAGGGGAACAATGAGCAGTTCTTC	CASSVRQGNNEQFF
16	TRBV19	NA	NA	TRBJ2-5	TGTGCCAGTAGTCACAGTCCCGGAGTAGGGCAAGAGACCCAGTACTTC	CASSHSPGVGQETQYF
13	TRBV10-1	NA	NA	TRBJ2-3	TGCGCCAGAAAGCGGGCTAGCACAGATACGCAGTATTTT	CARKRASTDTQYF
14	TRBV6-5	NA	TRBD2	TRBJ2-3	TGTGCCAGCCGTCTGACAGCGGGAGCAGATACGCAGTATTTT	CASRLTAGADTQYF
13	TRBV19	NA	NA	TRBJ2-7	TGTGCCAGTAGTCCCCAGGGCGGCTACGAGCAGTACTTC	CASSPQGGYEQYF
13	TRBV4-3	once	NA	TRBJ2-7	TGCGCCAGCAGCCGAGAGCGAGTTTACGAGCAGTACTTC	CASSRERVYEQYF
15	TRBV6-4	few	NA	TRBJ2-3	TGTGCCAGCAGTGACCGGCAGGGAGGTGCAGATACGCAGTATTTT	CASSDRQGGADTQYF
13	TRBV2	NA	NA	TRBJ2-7	TGTGCCAGCAGTGAACCCTACTACTACGAGCAGTACTTC	CASSEPYYYEQYF
13	TRBV7-7	NA	NA	TRBJ2-7	TGTGCCAGCAGCCCCAAGGGCACCTACGAGCAGTACTTC	CASSPKGTYEQYF
14	TRBV2	NA	TRBD2	TRBJ2-7	TGTGCCAGCAGTGCGGCGGGAGGGGTCTACGAGCAGTACTTC	CASSAAGGVYEQYF
17	TRBV9	NA	NA	TRBJ1-1	TGTGCCAGCAGCGTAGTGTCGAAGGGTGTGAGGGGCACTGAAGCTTTCTTT	CASSVVSKGVRGTEAFF
13	TRBV6-1	few	NA	TRBJ1-4	TGTGCCAGCATGGGGGTAACTAATGAAAAACTGTTTTTT	CASMGVTNEKLFF
14	TRBV5-1	NA	NA	TRBJ2-7	TGCGCCAGCAGCTTAGGTCCAGGTGCTTACGAGCAGTACTTC	CASSLGPGAYEQYF
15	TRBV6-5	NA	TRBD1	TRBJ1-1	TGTGCCAGCAGTTACAGTAGGACAGGGGATACTGAAGCTTTCTTT	CASSYSRTGDTEAFF
14	TRBV4-3	NA	NA	TRBJ2-5	TGCGCCAGCAGCCCCGGATGGACCCAAGAGACCCAGTACTTC	CASSPGWTQETQYF
16	TRBV6-5	NA	NA	TRBJ2-5	TGTGCCAGCAGTTCCATAGGACGGAACCACCAAGAGACCCAGTACTTC	CASSSIGRNHQETQYF
20	TRBV5-1	NA	TRBD2	TRBJ2-1	TGCGCCAGCAGCTGGCCCCAGACTAGCGGGAGGGCCTCGTCCTACAATGAGCAGTTCTTC	CASSWPQTSGRASSYNEQFF
16	TRBV5-4	once	TRBD2	TRBJ2-5	TGTGCCAGCAGCTTGGCCGGCGGGAGGGCGGAAGAGACCCAGTACTTC	CASSLAGGRAEETQYF
15	TRBV4-2	once	NA	TRBJ1-3	TGTGCCAGCAGCCAAGATCTTGGGGCTGGAAACACCATATATTTT	CASSQDLGAGNTIYF
17	TRBV5-1	NA	TRBD1	TRBJ2-2	TGCGCCAGCAGCTTAGTGACAGGGGGCGCGCGGGCCGGGGAGCTGTTTTTT	CASSLVTGGARAGELFF
13	TRBV29-1	NA	NA	TRBJ2-3	TGCAGCGTTGAAGGGGGTTTTGGGGATACGCAGTATTTT	CSVEGGFGDTQYF
16	TRBV6-5	NA	NA	TRBJ1-2	TGTGCCAGCAGTTACTCGACACCTTACAGGGACTATGGCTACACCTTC	CASSYSTPYRDYGYTF
12	TRBV6-5	NA	NA	TRBJ1-1	TGTGCCAGCAGTTACGGGGAAACTGAAGCTTTCTTT	CASSYGETEAFF
13	TRBV7-2	once	NA	TRBJ2-5	TGTGCCAGCAGCTTACGGAGGGTGGAGACCCAGTACTTC	CASSLRRVETQYF
14	TRBV29-1	NA	TRBD2	TRBJ2-7	TGCAGCGTTGCCCCGGGACTAGCGGGAGCCGAGCAGTACTTC	CSVAPGLAGAEQYF
12	TRBV11-2	NA	NA	TRBJ2-5	TGTGCCAGCACACGGGAGAGTCGGACCCAGTACTTC	CASTRESRTQYF
14	TRBV28	NA	TRBD2	TRBJ2-7	TGTGCCAGCAATCGAGCGGGAGGGCTCCACGAGCAGTACTTC	CASNRAGGLHEQYF
12	TRBV28	NA	NA	TRBJ1-2	TGTGCCAGCCAAAGTTGGCCGGACGGCTACACCTTC	CASQSWPDGYTF
15	TRBV7-8	NA	TRBD2	TRBJ2-3	TGTGCCAGCAGCTTCCGGACTAGCGGGGACTCACGCACGTATTTT	CASSFRTSGDSRTYF
14	TRBV5-4	NA	NA	TRBJ2-5	TGTGCCAGCAGCTTGCAGGCGAGGGGAGAGACCCAGTACTTC	CASSLQARGETQYF
15	TRBV5-6	NA	TRBD2	TRBJ2-2	TGTGCCAGCAGCTTGGTGGGACTATACACCGGGGAGCTGTTTTTT	CASSLVGLYTGELFF
15	TRBV29-1	NA	TRBD2	TRBJ2-3	TGCAGCACCTCTAGCGGGAGCGGTAGCACAGATACGCAGTATTTT	CSTSSGSGSTDTQYF
15	TRBV19	NA	NA	TRBJ1-1	TGTGCCAGTAGTATAGGTTACACCATGAACACTGAAGCTTTCTTT	CASSIGYTMNTEAFF
14	TRBV28	NA	NA	TRBJ2-7	TGTGCCAGCAGGGAACAGGGACCTCGGGACGAGCAGTACTTC	CASREQGPRDEQYF
17	TRBV19	NA	TRBD2	TRBJ2-3	TGTGCCCCCAATGATGTTGTGGCGGGAGGACTTGGAGATACGCAGTATTTT	CAPNDVVAGGLGDTQYF
12	TRBV19	NA	NA	TRBJ2-5	TGTGCCAGTAGTCTGGGGGAGGAGACCCAGTACTTC	CASSLGEETQYF
13	TRBV5-1	NA	NA	TRBJ1-1	TGCGCCAGCAGAGAGTTTTCGAACACTGAAGCTTTCTTT	CASREFSNTEAFF
15	TRBV10-3	NA	TRBD1	TRBJ2-7	TGTGCCATCAGTGAGTGGCCAGGGGACAGTGACGAGCAGTACTTC	CAISEWPGDSDEQYF
12	TRBV19	NA	NA	TRBJ2-3	TGTGCCAGTAGTATAGTTCGGCATACGCAGTATTTT	CASSIVRHTQYF
12	TRBV7-7	NA	NA	TRBJ2-3	TGTGCCAGCAGGGGCGACACAGATACGCAGTATTTT	CASRGDTDTQYF